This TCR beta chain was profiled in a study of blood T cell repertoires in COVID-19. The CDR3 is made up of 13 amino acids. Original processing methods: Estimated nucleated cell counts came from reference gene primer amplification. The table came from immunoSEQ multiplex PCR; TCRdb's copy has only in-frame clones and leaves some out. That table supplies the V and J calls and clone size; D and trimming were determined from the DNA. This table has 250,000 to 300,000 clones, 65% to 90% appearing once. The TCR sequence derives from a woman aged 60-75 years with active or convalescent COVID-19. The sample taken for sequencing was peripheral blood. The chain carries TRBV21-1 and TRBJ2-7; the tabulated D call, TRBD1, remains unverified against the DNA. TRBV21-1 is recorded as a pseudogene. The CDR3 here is CASSKKQAYEQYF. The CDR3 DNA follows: TGTGCCAGCAGCAAAAAACAGGCCTACGAGCAGTACTTC.